The clone carrying this T cell receptor (beta chain) has a single count. Antigen unknown. V shed 4 bases and J shed 0 bases, with 9 bases lying between them. The length of the CDR3 is 14 residues. Germline loops: CDR1 SNHLY, CDR2 FYNNEI. The PCR contained 60 Vbeta and 13 Jbeta primers. Produced via immunoSEQ multiplex PCR; TCRdb's table is partial and in-frame only. The sample records about 80,000 clones, 62% being singletons. These data originate in a study of cytomegalovirus exposure and HLA in healthy donors. Whole-study results and caveats: In a later analysis, HLA-associated TCR beta chains were more clonally expanded than equally common others. DRB1 had the most TCR associations and HLA-C the fewest, a later analysis found, with rates varying by HLA locus. Within a later analysis, the majority of CMV-associated TCR beta chains appeared HLA-restricted. Earlier analysis looked at TCR beta V segments, and most were productive about 87% or about 30% of the time.

The sequence derives from a male donor in good health and CMV-seropositive. Sequences were obtained from PBMCs. This rearrangement joins TRBV2 to TRBJ1-1; maybe TRBD1 (5 bases). The CDR3 loop reads CASSVQGVNTEAFF. The CDR3 coding sequence is TGTGCCAGCAGTGTCCAGGGTGTGAACACTGAAGCTTTCTTT.